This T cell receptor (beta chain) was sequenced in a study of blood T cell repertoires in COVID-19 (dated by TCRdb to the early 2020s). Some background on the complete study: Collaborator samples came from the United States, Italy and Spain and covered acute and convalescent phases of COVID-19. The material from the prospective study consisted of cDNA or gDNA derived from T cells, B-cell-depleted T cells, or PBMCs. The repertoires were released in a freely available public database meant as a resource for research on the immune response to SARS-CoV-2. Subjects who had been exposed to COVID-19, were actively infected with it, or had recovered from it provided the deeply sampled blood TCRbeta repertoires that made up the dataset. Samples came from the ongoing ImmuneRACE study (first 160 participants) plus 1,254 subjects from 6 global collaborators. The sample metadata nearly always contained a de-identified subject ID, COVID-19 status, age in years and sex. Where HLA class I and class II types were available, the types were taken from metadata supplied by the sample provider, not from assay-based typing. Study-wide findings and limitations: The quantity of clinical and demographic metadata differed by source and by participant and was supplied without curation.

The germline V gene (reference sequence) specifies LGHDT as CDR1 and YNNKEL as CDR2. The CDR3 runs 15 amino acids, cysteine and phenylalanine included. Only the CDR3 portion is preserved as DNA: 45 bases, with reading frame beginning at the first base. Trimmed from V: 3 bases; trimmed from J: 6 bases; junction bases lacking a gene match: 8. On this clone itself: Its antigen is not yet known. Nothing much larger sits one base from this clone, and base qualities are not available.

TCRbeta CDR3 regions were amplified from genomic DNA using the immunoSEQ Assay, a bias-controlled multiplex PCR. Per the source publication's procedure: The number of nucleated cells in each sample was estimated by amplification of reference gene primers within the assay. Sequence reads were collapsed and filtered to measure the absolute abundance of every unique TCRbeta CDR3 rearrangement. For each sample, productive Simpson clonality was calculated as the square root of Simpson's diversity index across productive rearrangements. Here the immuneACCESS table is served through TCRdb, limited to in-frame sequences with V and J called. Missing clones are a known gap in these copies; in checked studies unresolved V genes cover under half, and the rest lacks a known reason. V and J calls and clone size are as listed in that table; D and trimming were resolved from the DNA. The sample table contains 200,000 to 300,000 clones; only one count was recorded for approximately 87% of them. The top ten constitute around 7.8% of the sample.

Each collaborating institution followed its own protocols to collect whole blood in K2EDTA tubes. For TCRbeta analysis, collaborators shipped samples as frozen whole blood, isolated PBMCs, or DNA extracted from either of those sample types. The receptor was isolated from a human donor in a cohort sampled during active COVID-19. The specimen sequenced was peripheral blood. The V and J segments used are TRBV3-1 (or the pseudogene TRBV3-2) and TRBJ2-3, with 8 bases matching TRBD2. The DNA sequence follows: TGTGCCAGCAGCCATTTCCCGGGACTAGTTGATACGCAGTATTTT. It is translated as CASSHFPGLVDTQYF.